This TCR beta chain was recovered during a study of blood T cell repertoires in COVID-19. Study-level information: COVID-19 samples, acute and convalescent, were from the United States, Italy and Spain. T cells, B-cell-depleted T cells, or PBMCs supplied cDNA or gDNA.

CDR1 SGHRS and CDR2 YFSETQ come from the germline V gene. The CDR3 consists of 15 residues. V trimming: 2 bases; J trimming: 4 bases; junction bases outside the gene matches: 6. Only in-frame clones appear in the TCRdb table, and some are missing; sequencing was by immunoSEQ multiplex PCR. Found here are around 150,000 clones, 86% of them singletons; the top ten hold around 3.5%. The rearrangement joins TRBV5-1 to TRBJ2-1, with TRBD2 matching 7 bases. The sample comprised peripheral blood. This clonotype was sampled from a man in his 70s with acute or convalescent COVID-19. In DNA form, the CDR3 reads TGCGCCAGCAGCTTCAGCGGGGAGAGTTACAATGAGCAGTTCTTC. Its translation is CASSFSGESYNEQFF.